The 23 T cell receptor beta chains below come from one sample, sequenced in a study of T-cell reconstitution after alpha-beta-depleted transplantation in children. Preparing the TCRbeta library involved the use of unique molecular identifiers. TCRdb independently ran MiXCR on the PCR reads; one entry per CDR3 protein. This sample has about 300,000 distinct CDR3 sequences, with about 7.3% found just once. Their antigens are not known. Findings and limits, study-wide: By one year post-transplant, T-cell counts and diversity largely arose from T cells that were newly produced.

The source material was peripheral blood, sampled 360 days after TCRalphabeta/CD19-depleted stem cell transplant. The receptors were sampled from a female patient aged 2-9 years who had a stem cell transplant for Fanconi anemia, so the T cells may come from the graft donor.

This chain joins TRBV21-1 and TRBJ1-1; the D call of TRBD1 is as the table states it, not checked on the DNA. TRBV21-1 is a listed pseudogene. The CDR3 runs to 16 residues. In DNA, the CDR3 is TGTGCCAGCAGCAAAGCAGCCCCTACTACGAACACTGAAGCTTTCTTT. Translation: CASSKAAPTTNTEAFF.

For this clonotype: A much larger clone lies a single base off, so this may be a read error. V and J are TRBV3-1 and TRBJ2-2; TRBD2 matches 12 bases. Germline V CDR1 and CDR2: LGHDT, YNNKEL (reference sequence). CDR3 length equals 17 residues. CDR3 coding DNA: TGTGGCAGCAGCCTAGCGGGGGGGCCCCAGGGCACCGGGGAGCTGTTTTTT. It codes for CGSSLAGGPQGTGELFF.

This clonotype came up once. The J gene is TRBJ2-5, the V gene TRBV7-3, with D possibly being TRBD1 or TRBD2 (5 bases each). V lost 5 bases to trimming and J lost 3 bases, with 16 bases between them. The CDR3 runs 15 residues. Germline V gene lookup returns CDR1 SGHTA and CDR2 FQGTGA. The CDR3 DNA is TGTGCCAGCAGCCCGCGGTCCGGGGACGAAGAGACCCAGTACTTC. Translating it yields CASSPRSGDEETQYF.

This clonotype was recorded at least ten times. This chain uses TRBV7-2 with TRBJ2-7; 7 bases match TRBD1. Germline V gene lookup returns CDR1 SGHTA and CDR2 FQGNSA. V trimming: 5 bases; J trimming: 0 bases; junction bases outside the gene matches: 1. CDR3 length equals 13 residues. CDR3 sequence: CASSRDSSYEQYF. As DNA, the CDR3 is TGTGCCAGCAGCCGGGACAGCTCCTACGAGCAGTACTTC.

This clonotype was counted ten times or more. Written as DNA, the CDR3 is TGTGCCAGCAGCTTAGGGGCAGGCCAGCCCCAGCATTTT. Its protein product is CASSLGAGQPQHF. The chain combines TRBV11-2 with TRBJ1-5; D is undetermined. The CDR3 sequence is 13 residues long. Trimming stripped 1 base from V and 7 bases from J, with 8 bases between. CDR1 and CDR2 (germline): SGHAT, FQNNGV.

V and J are TRBV2 and TRBJ2-6, with 7 positions matching TRBD1. The CDR3 has 20 amino acids. J was trimmed by 0 bases and V by 2 bases; bases with no gene match: 13. Germline V gene sequence: CDR1 SNHLY, CDR2 FYNNEI. CDR3 protein: CASSELLGRQGFSGANVLTF. The CDR3 DNA follows: TGTGCCAGCAGTGAACTATTGGGGCGACAGGGATTCTCTGGGGCCAACGTCCTGACTTTC.

This rearrangement joins TRBV25-1 to TRBJ2-3; the match to TRBD2 covers 12 bases. Germline-derived CDR1 and CDR2 are MGHDK and SYGVNS. The V segment lost 5 bases and the J segment 7 bases; nucleotides outside the gene matches: 10. The CDR3 loop spans 16 amino acids. The CDR3 region is CASSPPGLAGPYTQYF. The CDR3 DNA sequence: TGTGCCAGCAGTCCTCCGGGACTAGCGGGCCCCTATACGCAGTATTTT.

This clonotype showed up just a few times. A read error may produce the germline difference seen at one junction end. The chain uses TRBV11-2 and TRBJ2-7; TRBD2 agrees at 8 bases. In germline, CDR1 is SGHAT, CDR2 FQNNGV. The CDR3 is made up of 13 amino acids. The CDR3 DNA reads TGTGCCAGCAGCCCAGATAGTGGGACTAGAGTCTCCTTC. Translation gives CASSPDSGTRVSF.

A remark on this clonotype: A clone one base away is much larger, so this may be a read error. The rearrangement uses TRBV9 and TRBJ2-3; no clear D gene. CDR3 size: 14 residues. Germline V lookup: CDR1 SGDLS, CDR2 YYNGEE. Here the CDR3 reads CASTVEILGDTQYF. The CDR3 nucleotides read TGTGCCAGCACCGTAGAAATCTTAGGAGATACGCAGTATTTT.

This clonotype was detected ten times or more. The rearrangement uses TRBV29-1 and TRBJ1-1; D unresolved. The germline V gene has CDR1 SQVTM and CDR2 ANQGSEA. V lost 2 bases to trimming and J lost 0 bases, with 4 bases between them. This CDR3 is 12 amino acids long. CDR3 DNA sequence: TGCAGCGTTGAACCCTTGAACACTGAAGCTTTCTTT. It encodes CSVEPLNTEAFF.

The chain joins TRBV7-2 to TRBJ2-7; 8 nucleotides match TRBD2. In germline, CDR1 is SGHTA, CDR2 FQGNSA. V lost 3 bases, J lost 3 bases, and 7 bases stayed unmatched. CDR3 length: 15 residues. The CDR3 sequence is CASSFRGGAGYEQYF. The CDR3 bases are TGTGCCAGCAGCTTCCGGGGGGGCGCCGGCTACGAGCAGTACTTC.

This clonotype was picked up a small number of times. V and J are TRBV6-4 and TRBJ2-3, with 9 bases fitting TRBD2. The CDR3 contains 15 residues. Germline-derived CDR1 and CDR2 are MRHNA and SNTAGT. The junction had 7 bases not matched to a gene; V was cut back by 3 bases and J by 6 bases. The CDR3 DNA reads as TGTGCCAGCAGTGAAAAGGCGGGGGGGGCCGATACGCAGTATTTT. This codes for CASSEKAGGADTQYF.

This clonotype was counted at least ten times. J is TRBJ2-2 and V is TRBV7-2, with 7 bases aligning to TRBD2. V was pared by 2 bases and J by 4 bases, with 7 bases of the junction left unmatched. Germline values: CDR1 SGHTA, CDR2 FQGNSA. This CDR3 contains 16 residues. The CDR3 sequence: CASSLFAGEPTGELFF. Written as DNA, the CDR3 is TGTGCCAGCAGCTTATTTGCGGGAGAACCCACCGGGGAGCTGTTTTTT.

This clonotype was counted many times. The chain employs TRBV25-1 and TRBJ2-5; 7 bases line up with TRBD1. CDR1 and CDR2 (germline): MGHDK, SYGVNS. The CDR3 totals 15 residues. Trimming at V came to 2 bases and at J to 2 bases, leaving 5 bases not matched to a gene. The chain's CDR3 is CASSETGQLQETQYF. DNA of the CDR3: TGTGCCAGCAGTGAAACGGGACAGCTTCAAGAGACCCAGTACTTC.

This clonotype came up many times. V is TRBV2 and J is TRBJ1-4; D ambiguous. Germline lookup yields CDR1 SNHLY and CDR2 FYNNEI. This CDR3 has 14 residues. V dropped 6 bases and J dropped 4 bases, with 12 bases sitting between them. The CDR3 nucleotides are TGTGCCAGCAGCGCGGGTCGCGTTAATGAAAAACTGTTTTTT. This sequence encodes CASSAGRVNEKLFF.

The chain recombines TRBV12-3 or TRBV12-4 with TRBJ1-5, with D unresolved. The CDR3 is 19 residues long. Between the trimmed V and J ends, which lost 3 bases and 1 base, there was a span of 22 bases. The CDR3 spells CASSFRAFIRTGSNQPQHF. The CDR3 DNA reads TGTGCCAGCAGTTTTCGGGCCTTTATCAGGACGGGGAGCAATCAGCCCCAGCATTTT.

This clonotype showed up many times. CDR3: CASSLSVLAGPYNEQFF. CDR3 in DNA: TGTGCCAGCAGTTTATCAGTACTAGCGGGACCGTACAATGAGCAGTTCTTC. The V call is TRBV27, the J call TRBJ2-1, with 10 positions matching TRBD2. With V trimmed by 0 bases and J by 4 bases, 6 bases remained unmatched. The germline CDR1 and CDR2 sequences are MNHEY and SMNVEV (reference sequence). There are 17 residues in the CDR3.

V usage is TRBV3-1 and J usage is TRBJ1-5, with D tentatively TRBD1 (6 bases). There are 21 residues in the CDR3. V was clipped by 0 bases and J by 11 bases, with 35 bases between them. Germline CDR1 reads LGHDT; CDR2 reads YNNKEL (reference sequence). The CDR3 protein is CASSQERRDTPSKYQPSTQHF. CDR3 coding DNA: TGTGCCAGCAGCCAAGAGCGTCGGGACACCCCGTCGAAGTATCAGCCTTCAACCCAGCATTTT.

The V and J genes are TRBV7-8 and TRBJ2-7; D is uncertain. V shed 2 bases and J shed 5 bases, with 28 bases lying between them. The CDR3 runs 19 residues. Germline V gives CDR1 SGHVS, CDR2 FQNEAQ. This CDR3 is CASSLFPVEWQALRNEQYV. The CDR3 region has the DNA TGTGCCAGCAGCTTATTTCCGGTTGAGTGGCAGGCCCTTCGCAACGAGCAGTACGTC.

Concerning this clonotype: The conserved closing phenylalanine or tryptophan is absent in this CDR3, likely reflecting a read error. The gene calls are TRBV12-3 or TRBV12-4 and TRBJ1-2, with TRBD1 identical over 8 bases. Trimming removed 1 base from V and 7 bases from J; junction bases left unmatched: 2. CDR3 size: 13 residues. The CDR3, as DNA: TGTGCCAGCAGTTTAGGGACAGGGTTTGGCTACACCTCC. Its translation is CASSLGTGFGYTS.

The rearrangement joins TRBV28 to TRBJ1-2, with D possibly being TRBD1 (6 bases). CDR3 length: 14 amino acids. V was trimmed by 3 bases and J by 3 bases, leaving 11 bases between them. The V gene's germline CDR1 is MDHEN and CDR2 SYDVKM. The CDR3 DNA reads TGTGCCAGCAGTTTTGCCGGGGGCTACTATGGCTACACCTTC. Its translation is CASSFAGGYYGYTF.

This clonotype was observed at least ten times. CDR3 sequence reads: CASSQPGQRWTFF. Here the CDR3 DNA reads TGTGCCAGCAGCCAACCTGGACAGAGATGGACTTTCTTT. This chain links TRBV7-9 with TRBJ1-1; perhaps TRBD1 as D (6 bases). There are 13 residues in the CDR3. V was pared by 5 bases and J by 12 bases, with 19 bases between. Germline V gene data show CDR1 as SEHNR and CDR2 as FQNEAQ (reference sequence).

The chain has TRBV5-4 and TRBJ2-3; 7 bases are shared with TRBD2. The V gene end was trimmed by 3 bases and the J gene end by 0 bases; junction bases not matched to a gene: 7. There are 16 residues in the CDR3. The germline V gene encodes CDR1 SGHNT and CDR2 YYREEE (reference sequence). The CDR3 DNA reads as TGTGCCAGCAGCTATAAGCGGGGAACGAGCACAGATACGCAGTATTTT. Its protein is CASSYKRGTSTDTQYF.